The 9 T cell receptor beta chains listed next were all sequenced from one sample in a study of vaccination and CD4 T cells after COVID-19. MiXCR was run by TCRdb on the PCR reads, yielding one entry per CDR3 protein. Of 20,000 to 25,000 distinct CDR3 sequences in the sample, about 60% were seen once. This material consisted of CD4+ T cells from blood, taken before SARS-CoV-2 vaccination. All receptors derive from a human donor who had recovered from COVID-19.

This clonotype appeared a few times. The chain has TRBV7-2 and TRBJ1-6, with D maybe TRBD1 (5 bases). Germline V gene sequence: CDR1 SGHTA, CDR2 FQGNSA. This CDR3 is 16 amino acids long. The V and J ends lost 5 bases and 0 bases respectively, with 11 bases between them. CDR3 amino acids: CASSPGGSSYNSPLHF. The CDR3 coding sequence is TGTGCCAGCAGCCCGGGGGGGAGCTCCTATAATTCACCCCTCCACTTT.

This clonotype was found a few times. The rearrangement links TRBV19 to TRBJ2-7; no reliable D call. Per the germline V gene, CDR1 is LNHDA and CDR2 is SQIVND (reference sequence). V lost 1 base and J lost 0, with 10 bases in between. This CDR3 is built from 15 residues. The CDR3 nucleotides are TGTGCCAGTAGTATAGGCGCCACCTTCTCCTACGAGCAGTACTTC. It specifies CASSIGATFSYEQYF.

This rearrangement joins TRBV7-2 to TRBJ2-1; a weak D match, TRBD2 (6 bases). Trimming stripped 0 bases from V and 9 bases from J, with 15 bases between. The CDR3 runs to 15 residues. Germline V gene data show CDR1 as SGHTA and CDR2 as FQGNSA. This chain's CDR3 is CASSLAGSLNGEQFF. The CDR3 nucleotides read TGTGCCAGCAGCTTAGCCGGGAGCTTAAATGGTGAGCAGTTCTTC. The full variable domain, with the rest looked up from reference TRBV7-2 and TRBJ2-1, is GAGVSQSPSNKVTEKGKDVELRCDPISGHTALYWYRQSLGQGLEFLIYFQGNSAPDKSGLPSDRFSAERTGGSVSTLTIQRTQQEDSAVYLCASSLAGSLNGEQFFGPGTRLTVL.

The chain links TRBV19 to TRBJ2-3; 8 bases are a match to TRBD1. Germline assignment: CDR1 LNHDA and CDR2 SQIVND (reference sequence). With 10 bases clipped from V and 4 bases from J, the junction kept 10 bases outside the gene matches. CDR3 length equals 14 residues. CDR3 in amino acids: CATTQGAGADTQYF. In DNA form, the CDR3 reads TGTGCCACCACCCAGGGGGCTGGTGCAGATACGCAGTATTTT.

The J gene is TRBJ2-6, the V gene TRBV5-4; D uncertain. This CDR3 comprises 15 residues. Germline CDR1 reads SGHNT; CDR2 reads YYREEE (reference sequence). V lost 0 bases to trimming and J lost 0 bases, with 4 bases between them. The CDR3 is CASSLEHSGANVLTF. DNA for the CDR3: TGTGCCAGCAGCTTGGAACACTCTGGGGCCAACGTCCTGACTTTC.

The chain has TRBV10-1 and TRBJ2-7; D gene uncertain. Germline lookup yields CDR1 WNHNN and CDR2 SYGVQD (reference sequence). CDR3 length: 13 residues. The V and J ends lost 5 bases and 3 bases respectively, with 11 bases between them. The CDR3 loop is CASSSSKGYEQYF. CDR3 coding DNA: TGCGCCAGCAGTTCTTCCAAGGGCTACGAGCAGTACTTC.

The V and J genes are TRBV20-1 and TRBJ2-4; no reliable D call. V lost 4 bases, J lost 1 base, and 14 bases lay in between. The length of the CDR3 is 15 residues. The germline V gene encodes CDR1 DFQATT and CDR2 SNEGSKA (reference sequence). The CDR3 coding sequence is TGCAGTGCTACTACCGTAGGGATGGCCAAAAACATTCAGTACTTC. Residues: CSATTVGMAKNIQYF.

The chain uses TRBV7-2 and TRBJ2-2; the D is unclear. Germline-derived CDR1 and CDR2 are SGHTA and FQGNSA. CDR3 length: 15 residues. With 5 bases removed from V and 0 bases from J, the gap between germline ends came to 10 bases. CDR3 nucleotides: TGTGCCAGCAGCCCGAGAACAACGAACACCGGGGAGCTGTTTTTT. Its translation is CASSPRTTNTGELFF.

The CDR3 region is CATSNRGRPEKLFF. The CDR3 region has the DNA TGTGCCACCAGCAACAGGGGGCGCCCCGAAAAACTGTTTTTT. The chain joins TRBV24-1 to TRBJ1-4, with TRBD1 identical over 9 bases. The germline gives CDR1 KGHDR, CDR2 SFDVKD. The CDR3 length is 14 residues. V shed 7 bases and J 8 bases; nucleotides not matched to a gene: 7.